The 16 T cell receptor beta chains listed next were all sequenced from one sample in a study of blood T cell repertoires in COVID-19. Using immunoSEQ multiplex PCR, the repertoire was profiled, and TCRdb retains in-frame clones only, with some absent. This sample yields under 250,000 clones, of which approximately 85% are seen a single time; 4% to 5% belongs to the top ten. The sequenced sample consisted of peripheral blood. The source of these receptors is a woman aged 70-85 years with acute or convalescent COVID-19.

The CDR3 sequence: CASSLRSGVNTEAFF. The CDR3 DNA follows: TGTGCCAGCAGTTTAAGATCGGGGGTGAACACTGAAGCTTTCTTT. J is TRBJ1-1 and V is TRBV27; D perhaps matches TRBD1 (5 bases). Trimming cost V 2 bases and J 0 bases, with 10 bases left between them. The CDR3 is made up of 15 amino acids. CDR1 is MNHEY and CDR2 is SMNVEV in the germline V gene (reference sequence).

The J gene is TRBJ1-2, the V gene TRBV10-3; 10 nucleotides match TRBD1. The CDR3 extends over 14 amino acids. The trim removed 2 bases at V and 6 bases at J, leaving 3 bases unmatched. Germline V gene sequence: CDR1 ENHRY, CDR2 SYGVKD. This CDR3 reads CAISEDRGRNGYTF. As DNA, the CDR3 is TGTGCCATCAGTGAGGACAGGGGGCGGAATGGCTACACCTTC.

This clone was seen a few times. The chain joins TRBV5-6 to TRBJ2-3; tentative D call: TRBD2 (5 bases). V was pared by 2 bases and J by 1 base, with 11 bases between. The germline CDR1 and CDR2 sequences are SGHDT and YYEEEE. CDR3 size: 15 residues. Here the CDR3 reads CASSFGGEGTDTQYF. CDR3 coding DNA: TGTGCCAGCAGCTTTGGAGGAGAGGGCACAGATACGCAGTATTTT.

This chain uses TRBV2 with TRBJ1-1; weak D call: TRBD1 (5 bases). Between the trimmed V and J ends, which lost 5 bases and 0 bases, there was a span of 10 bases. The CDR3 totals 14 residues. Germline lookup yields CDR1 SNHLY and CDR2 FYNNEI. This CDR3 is CASSRQFMNTEAFF. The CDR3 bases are TGTGCCAGCAGTAGACAGTTCATGAACACTGAAGCTTTCTTT.

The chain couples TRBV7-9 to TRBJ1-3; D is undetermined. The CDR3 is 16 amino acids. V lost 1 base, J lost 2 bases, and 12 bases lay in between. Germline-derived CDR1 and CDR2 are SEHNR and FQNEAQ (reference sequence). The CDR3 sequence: CASSLGRHPTGNTIYF. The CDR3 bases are TGTGCCAGCAGCTTAGGAAGACATCCTACTGGAAACACCATATATTTT.

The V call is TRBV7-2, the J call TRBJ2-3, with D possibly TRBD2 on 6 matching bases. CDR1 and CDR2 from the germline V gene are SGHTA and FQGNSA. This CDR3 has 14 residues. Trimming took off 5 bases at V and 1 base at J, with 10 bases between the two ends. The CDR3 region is CASSTTSGTDTQYF. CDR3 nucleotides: TGTGCCAGCAGCACGACTAGTGGCACAGATACGCAGTATTTT.

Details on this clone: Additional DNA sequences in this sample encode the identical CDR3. In DNA form, the CDR3 reads TGTGCCAGCAGCGTAACAGGAAACTATGGCTACACCTTC. Translation: CASSVTGNYGYTF. The rearrangement links TRBV9 to TRBJ1-2, with a possible D match to TRBD1 (5 bases). The CDR3 loop spans 13 amino acids. CDR1 is SGDLS, CDR2 YYNGEE, per germline. Trimming shortened V by 1 base and J by 2 bases, and 6 bases separated the two germline ends.

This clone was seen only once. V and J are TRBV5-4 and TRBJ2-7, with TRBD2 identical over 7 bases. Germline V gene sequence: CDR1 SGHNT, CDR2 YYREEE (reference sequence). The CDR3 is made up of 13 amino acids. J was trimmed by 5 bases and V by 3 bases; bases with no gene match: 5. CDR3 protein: CASSWARGDEQYF. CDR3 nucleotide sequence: TGTGCCAGCAGCTGGGCTCGGGGGGACGAGCAGTACTTC.

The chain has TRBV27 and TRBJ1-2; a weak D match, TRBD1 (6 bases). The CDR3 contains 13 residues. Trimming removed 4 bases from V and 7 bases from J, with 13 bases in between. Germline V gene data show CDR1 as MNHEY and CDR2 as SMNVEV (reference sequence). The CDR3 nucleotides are TGTGCCAGCAGTTCACAGGGTTTCGGTGGCTACACCTTC. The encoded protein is CASSSQGFGGYTF.

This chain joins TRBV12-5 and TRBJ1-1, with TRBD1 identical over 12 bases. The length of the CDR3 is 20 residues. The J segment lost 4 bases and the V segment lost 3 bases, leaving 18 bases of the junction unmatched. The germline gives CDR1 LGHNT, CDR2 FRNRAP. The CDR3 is CASGFFTSGQGAQGRTEAFF. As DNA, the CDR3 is TGTGCTAGTGGTTTTTTTACGTCGGGACAGGGGGCACAGGGACGCACTGAAGCTTTCTTT.

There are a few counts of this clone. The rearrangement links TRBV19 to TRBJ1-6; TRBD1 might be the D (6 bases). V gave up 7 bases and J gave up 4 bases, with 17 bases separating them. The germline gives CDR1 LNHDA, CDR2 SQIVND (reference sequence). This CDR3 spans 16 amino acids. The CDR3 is CASTYTWDIYNSPLHF. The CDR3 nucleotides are TGTGCCAGTACATATACGTGGGACATTTATAATTCACCCCTCCACTTT.

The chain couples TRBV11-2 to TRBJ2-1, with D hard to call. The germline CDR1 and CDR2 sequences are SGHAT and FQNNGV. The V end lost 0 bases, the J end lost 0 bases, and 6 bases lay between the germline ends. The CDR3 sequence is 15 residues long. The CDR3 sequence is CASSLDGSSYNEQFF. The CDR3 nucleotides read TGTGCCAGCAGCTTAGACGGTAGCTCCTACAATGAGCAGTTCTTC.

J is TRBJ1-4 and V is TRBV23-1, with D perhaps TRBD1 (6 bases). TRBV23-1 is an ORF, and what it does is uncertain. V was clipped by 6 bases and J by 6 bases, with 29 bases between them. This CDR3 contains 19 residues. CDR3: CASSPLGFGWGGAHEKLFF. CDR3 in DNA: TGCGCCAGCAGCCCCTTAGGATTCGGGTGGGGGGGCGCGCATGAAAAACTGTTTTTT.

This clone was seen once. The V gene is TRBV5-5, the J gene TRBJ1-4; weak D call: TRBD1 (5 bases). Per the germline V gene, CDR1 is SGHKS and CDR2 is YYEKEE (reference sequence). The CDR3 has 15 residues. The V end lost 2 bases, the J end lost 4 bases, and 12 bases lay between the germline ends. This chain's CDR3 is CASSFRWQGNEKLFF. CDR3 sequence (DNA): TGTGCCAGCAGCTTCCGCTGGCAGGGTAATGAAAAACTGTTTTTT. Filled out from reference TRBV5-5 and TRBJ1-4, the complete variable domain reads DAGVTQSPTHLIKTRGQQVTLRCSPISGHKSVSWYQQVLGQGPQFIFQYYEKEERGRGNFPDRFSARQFPNYSSELNVNALLLGDSALYLCASSFRWQGNEKLFFGSGTQLSVL.

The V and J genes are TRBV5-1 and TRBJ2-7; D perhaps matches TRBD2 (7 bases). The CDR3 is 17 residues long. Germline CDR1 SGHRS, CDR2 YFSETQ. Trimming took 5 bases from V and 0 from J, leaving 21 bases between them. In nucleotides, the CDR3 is TGCGCCAGCAGTTCTATCTTTGGGGGGGCGAGCTCCTACGAGCAGTACTTC. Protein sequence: CASSSIFGGASSYEQYF.

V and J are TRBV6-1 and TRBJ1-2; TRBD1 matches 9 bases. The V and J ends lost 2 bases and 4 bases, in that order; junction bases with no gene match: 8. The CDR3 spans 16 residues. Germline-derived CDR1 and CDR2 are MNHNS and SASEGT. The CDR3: CASSEPQGAALYGYTF. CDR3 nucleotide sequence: TGTGCCAGCAGTGAACCACAGGGGGCGGCTCTCTATGGCTACACCTTC.